These T cell receptor beta chains were read from a single sample in a study of blood T cell repertoires in COVID-19. Here immunoSEQ multiplex PCR was the method, and the copy in TCRdb shows in-frame clones only, minus some. Of under 350,000 clones listed, 70% to 90% are singletons. Sample: PBMCs or T cells enriched from blood (not recorded which). The receptors derive from a woman aged 40 to 50 with acute COVID-19. Each CDR3 is given with its conserved first and last residue. The D gene is left open where the match is weak. Size is stated for part of the rows, as once, few or many counts, or as a class when the clone is expanded.

.,.,TRBV27,TRBJ2-1,CASSSNNEQFF,TGTGCCAGCAGTTCCAACAATGAGCAGTTCTTC
TRBD1,.,TRBV7-9,TRBJ1-4,CASSAPGQEQKLFF,TGTGCCAGCAGCGCGCCAGGACAGGAGCAAAAACTGTTTTTT
.,.,TRBV15,TRBJ1-2,CATSRADRTYGYTF,TGTGCCACCAGCAGAGCGGACAGAACCTATGGCTACACCTTC
TRBD1,.,TRBV10-2,TRBJ1-1,CASSDGQGLNTEAFF,TGCGCCAGCAGTGACGGACAGGGTCTGAACACTGAAGCTTTCTTT
.,.,TRBV19,TRBJ1-2,CASSNREAFYGYTF,TGTGCCAGTAGTAATCGCGAAGCTTTCTATGGCTACACCTTC
TRBD2,.,TRBV5-1,TRBJ2-2,CASSSLAGDPTGELFF,TGCGCCAGCAGCTCACTAGCGGGAGATCCTACCGGGGAGCTGTTTTTT
TRBD1,.,TRBV4-3,TRBJ2-1,CASSQESGDRGNPQFF,TGCGCCAGCAGCCAAGAGAGTGGGGACAGGGGGAACCCGCAGTTCTTC
TRBD2,.,TRBV28,TRBJ2-1,CASSPSGMYNEQFF,TGTGCCAGCAGCCCTAGCGGGATGTACAATGAGCAGTTCTTC
.,.,TRBV18,TRBJ2-1,CASSELLGSSYNEQFF,TGTGCCAGCTCAGAATTACTAGGGAGCTCCTACAATGAGCAGTTCTTC
.,.,TRBV11-1,TRBJ1-4,CASSPNTGPNEKLFF,TGTGCCAGCAGCCCGAATACAGGGCCTAATGAAAAACTGTTTTTT
TRBD1,.,TRBV7-9,TRBJ2-7,CASSLVVTGDREQYF,TGTGCCAGCAGCTTAGTAGTGACAGGGGACCGGGAGCAGTACTTC
.,.,TRBV7-2,TRBJ1-2,CASSHGQLTNYGYTF,TGTGCCAGCAGCCATGGACAGCTTACTAACTATGGCTACACCTTC
TRBD1,.,TRBV2,TRBJ2-5,CASSIRPRTGDATQYF,TGTGCCAGCAGTATACGCCCTCGGACAGGGGACGCGACCCAGTACTTC
.,.,TRBV4-1,TRBJ2-1,CASSQAWGEVWDEQFF,TGCGCCAGCAGCCAAGCGTGGGGGGAGGTTTGGGATGAGCAGTTCTTC
.,.,TRBV5-8,TRBJ1-5,CASSPFLNQPQHF,TGTGCCAGCAGCCCCTTCTTAAATCAGCCCCAGCATTTT
.,.,TRBV29-1,TRBJ1-4,CSVRRGTNEKLFF,TGCAGCGTCAGACGGGGGACTAATGAAAAACTGTTTTTT
.,once,TRBV7-3,TRBJ1-2,CASSPGTTYGYTF,TGTGCCAGCAGCCCTGGGACAACCTATGGCTACACCTTC
.,.,TRBV19,TRBJ1-1,CASHLRGFAEAFF,TGTGCCAGCCATCTCAGGGGTTTCGCTGAAGCTTTCTTT
.,.,TRBV21-1,TRBJ2-1,CASSCRQSTDYNEQFF,TGTGCCAGCAGCTGTAGACAGTCGACGGATTACAATGAGCAGTTCTTC
.,once,TRBV7-6,TRBJ2-7,CASSPGLTLTGEQYF,TGTGCCAGCAGCCCAGGACTGACCTTAACGGGCGAGCAGTACTTC
TRBD1,.,TRBV11-3,TRBJ2-3,CASSSGQGKSPTDTQYF,TGTGCCAGCAGCTCCGGACAGGGGAAATCCCCCACAGATACGCAGTATTTT
TRBD1,.,TRBV7-9,TRBJ2-2,CASSLIRPKTGSGTGELFF,TGTGCCAGCAGCTTAATCCGACCAAAGACAGGGTCGGGCACCGGGGAGCTGTTTTTT